The clone carrying this TCR beta chain was picked up one time. Assignment of participants to cohorts was predicated upon participant-reported clinical history. This record comes from a study of blood T cell repertoires in COVID-19. Per germline, CDR1 MGHRA and CDR2 YSYEKL. The V and J ends lost 0 bases and 2 bases, in that order; junction bases with no gene match: 7. This CDR3 is built from 16 residues. The assay was immunoSEQ multiplex PCR, and TCRdb's table has in-frame clones only and misses some. The repertoire has 280,000 or so clones, roughly 91% of them found once; the top ten carry approximately 2.9%.

The origin of this receptor is a woman in her forties or fifties who had been exposed to COVID-19. The V call is TRBV4-1, the J call TRBJ2-7, with 7 bases identical to TRBD1. The sample was PBMCs or T cells enriched from blood (not recorded which). Here the CDR3 DNA reads TGCGCCAGCAGCCAAGATTCGAGGGGGCGAACCTACGAGCAGTACTTC. It yields the protein CASSQDSRGRTYEQYF.